Sequencing of this T cell receptor beta chain was carried out in a study of OX40 agonist ivuxolimab in advanced cancers. General notes on the study: Ivuxolimab, which targeted the costimulatory receptor OX40 (CD134), was an agonistic, fully human IgG2 monoclonal antibody. Intravenous ivuxolimab was administered to patients every 2 weeks at six dose levels: 0.01, 0.1, 0.3, 1.5, 3 and 10 mg/kg. Of the roughly 52 dose-escalation patients, hepatocellular carcinoma was present in 19, melanoma in approximately 15, renal cell carcinoma in 9 and head and neck cancer in 9. A male proportion of under 85% and a mean age of approximately 62 years, ranging from 23 to 79, were recorded for the dose-escalation cohort. Prior anti-PD-1, anti-PD-L1 or anti-CTLA-4 therapy was permitted, and checkpoint inhibitors had been received by less than 45% of dose-escalation patients. Partial responses occurred in three dose-escalation patients, of whom one had hepatocellular carcinoma and two had cutaneous melanoma. The purpose of peripheral TCRbeta sequencing was to test whether ivuxolimab changed TCR sequence diversity and led to clonal T-cell expansion. The paper reports the monotherapy dose-escalation portion (N = 52 patients) of the phase I ivuxolimab trial.

Broader findings and caveats from the paper: After ivuxolimab, expanded clones were on average more numerous among CD8+ T cells than among CD4+ T cells. Low levels of normalized T-cell clonal expansion were also seen in some patients who did not respond. In the 0.1-3.0 mg/kg groups, partial responders had among the lowest normalized peripheral clonal expansion, particularly in CD8+ T cells. Which antigens the clonally expanded peripheral T cells were specific for was not determined. Clonal expansion of both CD4+ and CD8+ blood T cells was observed from baseline to week 6 at doses 0.1 to 3.0 mg/kg.

Clipping removes 4 bases from V and 0 bases from J, with 7 as the unmatched junction base count. In the germline V gene, CDR1 corresponds to LGHNA and CDR2 to YNFKEQ. The CDR3 contains 19 residues, cysteine and phenylalanine counted. The CDR3 DNA has 57 bases and is translated from base 1. For sequencing of the TCRbeta CDR3 region, genomic DNA was extracted from the sorted cells. TCRbeta CDR3 regions were sequenced using the immunoSEQ Assay. In TCRdb, the immuneACCESS table is reduced to in-frame sequences with V and J assigned. These tables do not hold every clone; where another copy was compared, an unresolved V gene accounts for under half, and the others remain unexplained. The sample yields 95,000 to 100,000 clones; approximately 84% were counted once. Roughly 5.8% of the sample comes from the top ten. Patients with a history of autoimmune disease or receiving systemic immunosuppression were excluded from the trial. Peripheral blood for TCR sequencing was collected from all dose cohorts at baseline, on cycle 4 day 1, and on cycle 7 day 1. The samples were taken from a phase I, first-in-human, multicenter, open-label dose-escalation trial of ivuxolimab. The trial enrolled adults with locally advanced or metastatic head and neck squamous cell, hepatocellular, melanoma or renal cell carcinoma. Before TCR sequencing, CD4+ T cells and CD8+ T cells from peripheral blood were sorted into separate populations.

This clone has only a few counts. Its cognate antigen has yet to be identified. Base qualities are not provided; no much larger clone lies one nucleotide away. The source material was CD4+ or CD8+ T cells sorted from blood, sampled in a trial of the OX40 agonist ivuxolimab. The sequence links TRBV4-2 to TRBJ2-1, with 15 middle bases fitting TRBD2. The TCR was taken from an adult with an advanced solid tumor such as melanoma, head and neck, liver or kidney cancer. This receptor has the CDR3 CASSRGLAGGSSSYNEQFF. The nucleotides read TGTGCCAGCAGCCGGGGACTAGCGGGGGGTTCGAGCTCCTACAATGAGCAGTTCTTC.